This T cell receptor beta chain was recorded in a study of blood T cell repertoires in COVID-19. Sequenced by immunoSEQ multiplex PCR; TCRdb stores in-frame clones only, minus some. The repertoire holds about 150,000 clones, with approximately 82% as singletons. Germline-derived CDR1 and CDR2 are LGHDT and YNNKEL (reference sequence). The trim removed 5 bases at V and 6 bases at J, leaving 13 bases unmatched. The length of the CDR3 is 19 residues. The sequenced material came from peripheral blood. This clonotype was sampled from a woman in her fifties or sixties with acute or convalescent COVID-19. The rearrangement joins TRBV3-1 (or the pseudogene TRBV3-2) to TRBJ2-2; TRBD2 matches 15 bases. The CDR3, as DNA: TGTGCCAGCAGCTCACCCGGACTAGCGGGAGGGAGGTGCGCCGGGGAGCTGTTTTTT. Translation gives CASSSPGLAGGRCAGELFF.